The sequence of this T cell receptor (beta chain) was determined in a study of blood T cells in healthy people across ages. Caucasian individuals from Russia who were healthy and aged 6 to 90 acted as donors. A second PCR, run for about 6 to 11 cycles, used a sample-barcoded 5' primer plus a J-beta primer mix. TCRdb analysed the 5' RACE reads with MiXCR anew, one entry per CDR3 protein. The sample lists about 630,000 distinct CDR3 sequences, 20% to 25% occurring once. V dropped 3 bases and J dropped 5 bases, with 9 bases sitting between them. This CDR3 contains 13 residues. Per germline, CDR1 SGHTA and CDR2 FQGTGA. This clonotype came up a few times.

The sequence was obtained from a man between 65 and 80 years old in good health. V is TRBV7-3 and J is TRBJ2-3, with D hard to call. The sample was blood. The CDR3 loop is CASSFRHLDTQYF. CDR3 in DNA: TGTGCCAGCAGCTTTCGCCATTTAGATACGCAGTATTTT.